The clone carrying this T cell receptor (beta chain) was picked up many times. What it binds is unknown. Each 10 ml fresh peripheral blood draw supplied the PBMCs. Germline-derived CDR1 and CDR2 are MDHEN and SYDVKM. The CDR3 contains 14 residues. V lost 6 bases and J lost 8; bases outside the gene matches: 11. The data were taken from a study of T cells in Graves' hyperthyroidism and ophthalmopathy. Broader study findings: Clonotypes that were expanded in thyroid above 0.001 mostly appeared in blood too.

What was amplified from RNA transcripts were TCR beta CDR3 regions. Primed by the HTBI set, a first-round RT-PCR was run on the TCR CDR3. TCRdb processed the multiplex PCR reads anew with MiXCR; each CDR3 protein has one entry. This table holds roughly 750,000 distinct CDR3 sequences, 16% found once. The sequencing sample was made of blood. This clonotype originated in a man between 18 and 29 years old with Graves' hyperthyroidism. This sequence joins TRBV28 and TRBJ1-1; 8 nucleotides align to TRBD1. The CDR3 nucleotides are TGTGCCAGCAGGCCAGGGGGCGGAGGGTTAGAAGCTTTCTTT. This encodes CASRPGGGGLEAFF.